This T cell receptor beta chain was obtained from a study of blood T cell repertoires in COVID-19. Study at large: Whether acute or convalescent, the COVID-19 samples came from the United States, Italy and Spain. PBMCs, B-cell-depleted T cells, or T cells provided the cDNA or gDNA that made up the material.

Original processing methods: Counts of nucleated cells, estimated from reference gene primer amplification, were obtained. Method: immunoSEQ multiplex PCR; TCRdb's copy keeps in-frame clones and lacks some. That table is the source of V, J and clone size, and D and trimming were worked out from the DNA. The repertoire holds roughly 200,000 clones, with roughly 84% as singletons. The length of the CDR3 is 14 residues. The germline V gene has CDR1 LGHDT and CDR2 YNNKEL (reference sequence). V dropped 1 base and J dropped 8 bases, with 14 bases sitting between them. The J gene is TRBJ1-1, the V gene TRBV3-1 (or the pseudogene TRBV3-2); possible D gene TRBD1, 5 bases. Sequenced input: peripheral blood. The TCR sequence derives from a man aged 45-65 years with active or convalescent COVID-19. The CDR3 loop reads CASSQGGHWQEAFF. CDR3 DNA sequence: TGTGCCAGCAGCCAAGGAGGACATTGGCAAGAAGCTTTCTTT.